The entry that follows covers one T cell receptor (beta chain) sequence. Its antigen is undetermined. Germline CDR1 SGHRS, CDR2 YFSETQ. Trimming pared 2 bases from V and 3 bases from J, leaving 9 bases between. The CDR3 loop spans 13 amino acids. The sample originates from a study of ipilimumab plus nivolumab after autologous stem cell transplantation. Study-level information: A median of 8 nivolumab and 5 ipilimumab doses were given. Myeloma patients were high-risk transplant-naive or relapsed within 3 years of first autologous transplant. Broader study findings: Authors suggest TCR repertoire, Treg phenotype and gut microbiota support further study.

Data came from immunoSEQ multiplex PCR; TCRdb stores just in-frame clones and leaves some out. The sample yields some 44,000 clones, 88% seen once. Ipilimumab, 1 mg/kg, started 14 to 28 days after autologous transplant. The receptor's source is a male donor with multiple myeloma. The rearrangement links TRBV5-1 to TRBJ2-7; possibly TRBD1 or TRBD2 for D (5 bases each). The sample here was PBMCs, taken in a trial of ipilimumab plus nivolumab as post-transplant consolidation. The CDR3 protein is CASSFRDDYEQYF. CDR3 nucleotide sequence: TGCGCCAGCAGCTTCCGGGACGACTACGAGCAGTACTTC. The full variable domain, completed using reference TRBV5-1 and TRBJ2-7, is KAGVTQTPRYLIKTRGQQVTLSCSPISGHRSVSWYQQTPGQGLQFLFEYFSETQRNKGNFPGRFSGRQFSNSRSEMNVSTLELGDSALYLCASSFRDDYEQYFGPGTRLTVT.